This TCR beta chain was sequenced in a study of blood T cell repertoires in COVID-19 (dated by TCRdb to 2018 to 2020). About the investigation overall: The collaborator samples originated in the United States, Italy and Spain and spanned the acute and convalescent phases of COVID-19. The prospective study material was composed of cDNA or gDNA derived from T cells, B-cell-depleted T cells, or PBMCs. HLA class I and class II types, where available, came from metadata supplied by the sample provider rather than from assay-based typing. A freely available public database, intended as a resource for researchers studying the immune response to SARS-CoV-2, is where the repertoires were released. Sample metadata almost always included a de-identified subject ID, COVID-19 status, age in years and sex. The samples were drawn from the first 160 participants of the ongoing ImmuneRACE study and from 1,254 subjects provided by 6 global collaborators. Deeply sampled blood TCRbeta repertoires from subjects exposed to, actively infected with, or recovered from COVID-19 were included in the dataset. Results the study describes overall, beyond this receptor: The amount of clinical and demographic metadata varied by source and participant and was provided uncurated.

Whole blood was collected in K2EDTA tubes by collaborating institutions according to the institutions' own protocols. Collaborator samples were shipped for TCRbeta analysis as frozen whole blood, isolated PBMCs, or DNA extracted from either sample type. V was cut back by 6 bases and J by 2 bases, leaving a gap of 10 bases between them. The germline V gene specifies MRHNA as CDR1 and SNTAGT as CDR2. The CDR3 measures 13 amino acids from cysteine to phenylalanine. Here the CDR3 DNA is all that survives: 39 bases in frame from base 1. There are a few counts of this clone. What this receptor recognizes is not known. No clone much larger than this one lies a single base away; base qualities are absent. TCRbeta CDR3 regions were amplified from genomic DNA using the immunoSEQ Assay, a bias-controlled multiplex PCR. The study's processing was this. Nucleated cell counts per sample were estimated from amplification of reference gene primers within the assay. To quantify the absolute abundance of each unique TCRbeta CDR3 rearrangement, sequence reads were collapsed and filtered. Productive Simpson clonality was computed per sample as the square root of Simpson's diversity index over productive rearrangements. TCRdb obtained this table from immuneACCESS and retained in-frame rearrangements with V and J assigned. These tables miss some clones; where compared with another copy, unresolved V genes account for less than half of the shortfall, and the remainder is unexplained. That table supplies the V and J calls and clone size; D and trimming were determined from the DNA. A total of 65,000 to 90,000 clones appear in this sample, around 76% of them only once. The ten top clones hold 16% of the sample.

Sequencing was carried out using peripheral blood. The chain uses TRBV6-4 and TRBJ1-1; no D gene is confidently identified. This TCR was sampled from a man aged 70 or older with active or convalescent COVID-19. CDR3 region: CASRSNSNTEAFF. The DNA is TGTGCCAGCAGATCCAACAGTAACACTGAAGCTTTCTTT.